The sequence of this TCR beta chain was determined in a study of shared clonotypes between healthy human individuals. Per the germline V gene, CDR1 is WNHNN and CDR2 is SYGVQD (reference sequence). The CDR3 spans 14 residues. Germline trimming cut 8 bases from V and 2 bases from J; bases unmatched to any gene: 6. Cells designated naive CD8 were CD45RO-negative and were positively selected for CCR7, with terminally differentiated effector memory CD45RA+ cells excluded. Profiling relied on immunoSEQ multiplex PCR, and the TCRdb table lists in-frame clones only, not all of them. The sample holds about 590,000 clones, less than 97% seen once.

Sequencing was done on a sample of naive CD8+ T cells sorted from blood. This sequence originates from a woman aged 25 to 39 in good health. The J gene is TRBJ2-3, the V gene TRBV10-1; 8 bases agree with TRBD2. CDR3 in DNA: TGCGCCAGCCCCTTCGGGGGGGACACAGATACGCAGTATTTT. Its protein is CASPFGGDTDTQYF.